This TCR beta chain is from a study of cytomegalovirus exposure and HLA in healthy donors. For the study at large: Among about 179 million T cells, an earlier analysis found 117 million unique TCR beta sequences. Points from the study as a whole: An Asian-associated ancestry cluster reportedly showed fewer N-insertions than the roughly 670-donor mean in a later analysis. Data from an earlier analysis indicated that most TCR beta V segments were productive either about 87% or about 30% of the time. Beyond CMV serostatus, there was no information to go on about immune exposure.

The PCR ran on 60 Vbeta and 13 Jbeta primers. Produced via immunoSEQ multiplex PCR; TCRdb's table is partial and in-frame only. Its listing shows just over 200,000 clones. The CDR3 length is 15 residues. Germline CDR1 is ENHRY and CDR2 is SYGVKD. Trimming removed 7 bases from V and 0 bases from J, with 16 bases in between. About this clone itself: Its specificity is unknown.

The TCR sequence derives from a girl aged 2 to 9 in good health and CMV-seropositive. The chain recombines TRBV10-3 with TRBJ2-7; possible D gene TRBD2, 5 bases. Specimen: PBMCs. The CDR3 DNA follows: TGTGCCATCACGCAAGGGCCCGGGATCTCCTACGAGCAGTACTTC. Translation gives CAITQGPGISYEQYF.